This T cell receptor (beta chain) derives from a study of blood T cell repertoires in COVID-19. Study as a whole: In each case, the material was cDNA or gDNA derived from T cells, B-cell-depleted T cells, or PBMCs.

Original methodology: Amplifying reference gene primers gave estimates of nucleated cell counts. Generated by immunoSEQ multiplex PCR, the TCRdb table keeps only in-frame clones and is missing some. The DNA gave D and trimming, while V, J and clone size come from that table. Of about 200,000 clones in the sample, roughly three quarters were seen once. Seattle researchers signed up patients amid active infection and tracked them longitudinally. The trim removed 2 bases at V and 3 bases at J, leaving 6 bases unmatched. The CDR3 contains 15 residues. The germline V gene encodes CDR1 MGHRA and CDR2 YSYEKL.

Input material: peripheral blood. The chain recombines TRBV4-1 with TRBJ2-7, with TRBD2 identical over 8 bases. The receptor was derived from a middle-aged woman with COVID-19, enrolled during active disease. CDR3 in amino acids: CASSQPGTSRYEQYF. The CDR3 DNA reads TGCGCCAGCAGCCAACCCGGGACTAGTCGCTACGAGCAGTACTTC.